This T cell receptor beta chain came from a study of T-cell memory formation after mild COVID-19 (dated by TCRdb to about 2021). For context, the study as a whole: TCR sequence clusters from the two donors were found to be largely donor specific. Longitudinal TCRalpha and TCRbeta repertoire sequencing tracked T-cell clones expanding and contracting after mild COVID-19 in a couple of donors. Two young, previously healthy adult volunteers, one female and one male, were included in the cohort.

The cysteine opens and the phenylalanine closes a CDR3 of 16 amino acids. Of the read, only the CDR3 DNA is kept; its 48 bases are in frame from base 1. The germline V gene (reference sequence) sets CDR1 to SEHNR and CDR2 to FQNEAQ. V is cut by 5 bases and J by 0 bases, and the space between the germline ends is 14 bases. Sequencing instrument: Illumina NovaSeq 6000. cDNA libraries for TCRalpha and TCRbeta were prepared by 5'RACE using constant-segment primers, with sample barcodes and unique molecular identifiers added. RNA was extracted from every sample with Trizol reagent. Libraries were amplified in two PCR steps, with a second sample barcode and Illumina TruSeq adapters added in the second step. Sequencing of the libraries was done on an Illumina NovaSeq, producing 2 x 150 bp paired-end reads. The original pipeline was this. With migec v1.2.7, reads were demultiplexed and then collapsed into UMI-guided consensus sequences. Using mixcr v2.1.11, UMI consensuses were aligned to TRA and TRB V and J templates and then assembled into clonotypes. A clonotype was counted as expanded or contracted only if both edgeR and NoisET called the change significant, with noise models trained on biological replicates. For edgeR calls, the thresholds were a false discovery rate-adjusted p below 0.01 and a log2 fold-change of 1. As an exploratory analysis of dynamics, max-normalized trajectories of the 1000 most abundant clonotypes were examined by PCA with hierarchical clustering. Separately sequenced CD4+ and CD8+ repertoires were used to assign the CD4 or CD8 phenotype of responding clones. TCRdb itself trimmed the public reads at Q25 with fastp, ran MiXCR and retained productive beta chains. Entries that share a CDR3 protein sequence are merged under the most common genes and DNA. The V and J calls reflect TCRdb's pipeline rather than the authors' work. Present in this sample are 80,000 to 95,000 distinct CDR3 sequences, 25% of which were seen just once. The ten largest make up around 40% of the sample.

Ficoll-Paque density gradient centrifugation was the method used to isolate PBMCs. At least ten counts were recorded for this clonotype. The target of this receptor is not known. The record has no base qualities; no much larger clone is one base away. Findings and caveats that apply to the study as a whole: Balanced CD4/CD8 phenotypes were observed for clones contracting from day 15 to 85, whereas a bias towards CD4+ was observed for a second wave of clones expanding from day 15 to 37. Contracting CD4+ clones appeared mostly in the CM and EM memory subsets, whereas CD8+ clones were enriched in EMRA. Only two mild cases were covered by the study, and larger cohorts that include severe cases with pre-infection samples were considered necessary. The second-wave clones that peaked on day 37 were not confirmed to be SARS-CoV-2 specific. The detection of some responding clones in pre-infection memory suggests that pre-existing cross-reactive memory T cells joined the SARS-CoV-2 response.

Specimen: PBMCs or a T cell subset sorted from them (not recorded which). The chain is encoded by TRBV7-9 joined to TRBJ2-1; a weak D assignment points to TRBD1 (6 bases agree). The receptor comes from a man younger than 35 who had mild COVID-19 (a few samples of this study predate the infection). The sample titles of this study are shuffled in the database, so cell type and time point are left out; the donor was told from shared clones. The CDR3 region reads CASSPPGESSYNEQFF. The base sequence is TGTGCCAGCAGCCCACCAGGGGAGAGCTCCTACAATGAGCAGTTCTTC.